The clone carrying this T cell receptor beta chain was observed a handful of times. Its target is not known. CDR1 and CDR2 from the germline V gene are MNHEY and SMNVEV (reference sequence). V gave up 8 bases and J gave up 3 bases, with 17 bases separating them. The CDR3 is 14 residues long. Sequenced material consisted of expressed TCRB transcripts (all of the isolated RNA was reverse transcribed). Sequencing used immunoSEQ multiplex PCR; TCRdb keeps in-frame clones, though not all of them. The repertoire holds 550,000 to 850,000 clones, with over 10% as singletons. This entry comes from a study of beta chain features in type 1 diabetes. Looking at the study overall: All of the samples together had roughly 98 million sorted cells examined.

Overall study results and limits: TCRB CDR3 length was moderately but significantly reduced in all four CD4+ subsets of Type 1 diabetes patients. Equally in patients and controls, PCR might preferentially amplify shorter templates.

The sample was naive CD4+ T cells from blood. This receptor was obtained from a young man with type 1 diabetes. V gene TRBV27 combines with J gene TRBJ2-7; D is possibly TRBD1 (5 bases). CDR3 region: CASAPQGRVYEQYF. The DNA for the CDR3 is TGTGCCAGCGCCCCCCAGGGTAGGGTCTACGAGCAGTACTTC.